This T cell receptor (beta chain) comes out of a study of CD8 T cell repertoires and HIV-1 epitope variants. Study as a whole: Epitopes were three Gag families plus Nef HW9 and YT9. Cultures ran around ten days, with IL-2, IL-7 and IL-15 added on days 3 and 7.

Germline-derived CDR1 and CDR2 are MGHRA and YSYEKL. The CDR3 is 15 residues long. V lost 2 bases to trimming and J lost 7 bases; unmatched junction nucleotides: 9. Using immunoSEQ multiplex PCR, the repertoire was profiled, and TCRdb retains in-frame clones only, with some absent. Among approximately 6,300 clones listed, 60% to 75% were seen once. This clone has a handful of counts. Its antigen is not identified. Sequences were obtained from cultured CD8+ T cells derived from PBMCs. The TCR comes from a male donor with HIV. This sequence joins TRBV4-1 and TRBJ1-2, with TRBD1 matching over 8 bases. The CDR3 DNA reads as TGCGCCAGCAGCCAATACCCGGGACAGGACGGTGGCTACACCTTC. This codes for CASSQYPGQDGGYTF.